Below, 14 T cell receptor beta chains from the same sample are listed, as sequenced in a study of cytomegalovirus exposure and HLA in healthy donors. Primers: 60 Vbeta forward and 13 Jbeta reverse. Assay: immunoSEQ multiplex PCR; the TCRdb copy retains only in-frame clones and omits some. The sample holds over 100,000 clones, around 10% seen once. The sequenced sample consisted of PBMCs. These receptors came from a man between 40 and 49 years old in good health and CMV-seropositive.

This clone came up a few times. This chain joins TRBV4-2 and TRBJ2-4; 9 positions agree with TRBD2. Trimming at V came to 0 bases and at J to 1 base, leaving 4 bases not matched to a gene. The CDR3 has 17 amino acids. Germline CDR1 reads LGHNA; CDR2 reads YNFKEQ. The CDR3 coding sequence is TGTGCCAGCAGCCAAGATGCCAGCGGGGGGGCCAAAAACATTCAGTACTTC. It translates to CASSQDASGGAKNIQYF.

A few counts support this clone. The V call is TRBV2, the J call TRBJ2-1; 9 positions agree with TRBD1. The CDR3 length is 14 residues. Germline trimming cut 6 bases from V and 13 bases from J; bases unmatched to any gene: 13. CDR1 and CDR2 (germline): SNHLY, FYNNEI. The CDR3 sequence: CASRGGTGRIGQFF. The DNA of the CDR3 is TGTGCCAGCAGGGGGGGGACAGGGAGAATCGGTCAGTTCTTC.

Only a few counts were recorded for this clone. The chain is built from TRBV7-2 and TRBJ2-5, with 9 bases that match TRBD2. V dropped 1 base and J dropped 1; count of bases not matched to a gene: 10. The CDR3 runs to 18 residues. The germline V gene has CDR1 SGHTA and CDR2 FQGNSA. Here the CDR3 DNA reads TGTGCCAGCAGCTTAGGAGTATTAGCGGGAGAGGCCCAAGAGACCCAGTACTTC. Translated: CASSLGVLAGEAQETQYF.

This clone was seen a few times. The chain joins TRBV6-4 to TRBJ1-5; D gene unclear. V was cut by 3 bases and J by 5 bases, with 11 bases left in between. Per the germline V gene, CDR1 is MRHNA and CDR2 is SNTAGT. The CDR3 extends over 14 amino acids. This chain's CDR3 is CASSEAGSYQPQHF. DNA for the CDR3: TGTGCCAGCAGTGAGGCGGGGAGTTATCAGCCCCAGCATTTT.

This clone was found a few times. The chain employs TRBV9 and TRBJ1-3, with unresolved D. The germline V gene encodes CDR1 SGDLS and CDR2 YYNGEE. Trimming took 0 bases from V and 2 from J, leaving 9 bases between them. The CDR3 contains 15 residues. CDR3 amino acids: CASSVGSKPGNTIYF. The DNA for the CDR3 is TGTGCCAGCAGCGTAGGCAGTAAACCTGGAAACACCATATATTTT.

This clone was counted a few times. This sequence joins TRBV2 and TRBJ2-5; D is unresolved. V lost 7 bases to trimming and J lost 5 bases, with 14 bases between them. Germline V gene data show CDR1 as SNHLY and CDR2 as FYNNEI. CDR3 length: 13 amino acids. DNA of the CDR3: TGTGCCAGCACCGCCTTTGCGATCGAGACCCAGTACTTC. Translating gives CASTAFAIETQYF.

V is TRBV28 and J is TRBJ2-1; TRBD1 matches at 7 bases. V gave up 1 base and J gave up 8 bases; unmatched junction bases: 2. Germline V gene data show CDR1 as MDHEN and CDR2 as SYDVKM. The CDR3 totals 13 residues. The CDR3 reads CASSLYGQDEQFF. CDR3 nucleotide sequence: TGTGCCAGCAGTTTATACGGACAGGATGAGCAGTTCTTC.

The chain couples TRBV19 to TRBJ1-5; 9 bases agree with TRBD1. This CDR3 is 18 amino acids long. Germline V CDR1 and CDR2: LNHDA, SQIVND (reference sequence). The V gene end was trimmed by 0 bases and the J gene end by 6 bases; junction bases not matched to a gene: 12. CDR3 sequence: CASSIDADTGGWGQPQHF. The CDR3, as DNA: TGTGCCAGTAGTATAGACGCCGACACAGGGGGCTGGGGTCAGCCCCAGCATTTT.

The genes are TRBV20-1 and TRBJ1-1, with D possibly being TRBD1 (6 bases). The CDR3 totals 10 residues. Germline V gene lookup returns CDR1 DFQATT and CDR2 SNEGSKA (reference sequence). V was trimmed by 3 bases and J by 11 bases, leaving 10 bases between them. CDR3 in amino acids: CSASVGAAFF. The CDR3 DNA is TGCAGTGCTAGTGTGGGGGCGGCTTTCTTT.

This clone showed up just a few times. The rearrangement uses TRBV15 and TRBJ2-4; D is unclear. V gave up 0 bases and J gave up 9 bases, with 6 bases separating them. The CDR3 has 12 residues. Germline V gene lookup returns CDR1 LNHNV and CDR2 YYDKDF (reference sequence). The CDR3 sequence: CATSRDFGIQYF. CDR3 bases: TGTGCCACCAGCAGAGATTTCGGCATTCAGTACTTC.

The V gene is TRBV6-5, the J gene TRBJ2-7, with 7 nucleotides matching TRBD1. The V and J ends lost 6 bases and 1 base, in that order; junction bases with no gene match: 6. This CDR3 region has 14 residues. Germline lookup yields CDR1 MNHEY and CDR2 SVGAGI. This chain's CDR3 is CASRSGGSSYEQYF. The DNA of the CDR3 is TGTGCCAGCAGGTCAGGGGGTTCGTCCTACGAGCAGTACTTC.

This clone was observed a few times. V is TRBV5-1 and J is TRBJ2-1, with 9 positions matching TRBD2. Germline CDR1 and CDR2: SGHRS and YFSETQ. The CDR3 is 15 residues long. V was clipped by 1 base and J by 5 bases; unmatched bases: 4. CDR3 bases: TGCGCCAGCAGCTTGCCGGCTAGCGGGGACAATGAGCAGTTCTTC. Amino acids: CASSLPASGDNEQFF.

This clone was seen only a few times. The chain employs TRBV9 and TRBJ2-7, with TRBD1 identical over 9 bases. There are 15 residues in the CDR3. The germline V gene encodes CDR1 SGDLS and CDR2 YYNGEE. The V gene end was trimmed by 1 base and the J gene end by 9 bases; junction bases not matched to a gene: 11. CDR3 in DNA: TGTGCCAGCAGCGTACAGTCCGGGACAGGGAACGTGCAGTACTTC. This codes for CASSVQSGTGNVQYF.

The chain employs TRBV11-2 and TRBJ2-3; D perhaps matches TRBD2 (6 bases). Germline CDR1 is SGHAT and CDR2 is FQNNGV. This CDR3 contains 14 residues. V dropped 2 bases and J dropped 6 bases, with 12 bases sitting between them. CDR3 sequence: CASSLLLASDTQYF. The CDR3 bases are TGTGCCAGCAGCTTATTGCTAGCGAGTGATACGCAGTATTTT.